This T cell receptor (beta chain) was found in a study of blood T cells in healthy people across ages. Study-wide findings and caveats: Diversity figures derived from one million T cells were judged to underestimate the true value. While age rose, TCR beta diversity per million T cells dropped in a roughly linear way.

The CDR3 contains 16 residues. V lost 0 bases and J 2 bases, leaving 16 bases between the germline ends. Germline V lookup: CDR1 DFQATT, CDR2 SNEGSKA (reference sequence). Then a second PCR, running about 6 to 12 cycles, was carried out with a sample-barcoded 5' primer and a J-beta primer mix. TCRdb used MiXCR to reprocess the 5' RACE reads, holding one entry per CDR3 protein. The data show around 650,000 distinct CDR3 sequences, around 43% seen once. As regards this clonotype: Its antigen is currently unknown.

The sequence came from a man at least 80 years old in good health. The chain employs TRBV20-1 and TRBJ1-2; D perhaps matches TRBD1 (5 bases). Sequencing was performed on blood. The CDR3 bases are TGCAGTGCTAGAGACCCGCGGACACCATTAAACTATGGCTACACCTTC. It translates to CSARDPRTPLNYGYTF.